This T cell receptor beta chain is from a study of shared clonotypes between healthy human individuals. TCRdb's copy holds only in-frame clones and misses some; the assay was immunoSEQ multiplex PCR. The table has roughly 400,000 clones, 96% seen once. The trim removed 2 bases at V and 7 bases at J, leaving 7 bases unmatched. This CDR3 has 15 residues. Germline V gene data show CDR1 as KGHSH and CDR2 as LQKENI. Material: memory CD8+ T cells sorted from blood. Described subset: CD45RO+ cells pooled with CCR7-negative TemRA cells. The sequence was collected from a man aged 25-45 years in good health. The V and J genes are TRBV18 and TRBJ1-3, with 8 bases aligning to TRBD1. CDR3 bases: TGTGCCAGCTCACCAAACGGACAGGGCAGGAACACCATATATTTT. Amino acid sequence: CASSPNGQGRNTIYF. Looking up the rest from reference TRBV18 and TRBJ1-3 gives the full variable domain: NAGVMQNPRHLVRRRGQEARLRCSPMKGHSHVYWYRQLPEEGLKFMVYLQKENIIDESGMPKERFSAEFPKEGPSILRIQQVVRGDSAAYFCASSPNGQGRNTIYFGEGSWLTVV.